Following are 5 T cell receptor beta chains from one sample sequenced in a study of blood T cell repertoires in COVID-19. The assay was immunoSEQ multiplex PCR, and TCRdb's table has in-frame clones only and misses some. The sample lists approximately 310,000 clones, around nine tenths occurring once. The sequencing input was peripheral blood. The receptors shown here come from a man aged 45-65 years with active or convalescent COVID-19.

The rearrangement uses TRBV28 and TRBJ2-7; D is unclear. This CDR3 has 15 residues. V was pared by 7 bases and J by 6 bases, with 22 bases between. Germline V lookup: CDR1 MDHEN, CDR2 SYDVKM. CDR3 nucleotide sequence: TGTGCCAGCAAATTCAGGCCCTATATGGGTTTCGAGCAGTACTTC. Translating it yields CASKFRPYMGFEQYF.

This rearrangement joins TRBV27 to TRBJ2-3; 9 positions agree with TRBD1. J was trimmed by 3 bases and V by 5 bases; bases with no gene match: 6. CDR3 length: 15 amino acids. Germline V gene sequence: CDR1 MNHEY, CDR2 SMNVEV (reference sequence). CDR3 sequence (DNA): TGTGCCAGCAGTCCCTGGACAGGGGTGACAGATACGCAGTATTTT. It specifies CASSPWTGVTDTQYF.

The V gene is TRBV6-5, the J gene TRBJ2-7; D is possibly TRBD2 (5 bases). The CDR3 is 15 amino acids. Trimming took off 0 bases at V and 4 bases at J, with 13 bases between the two ends. Germline assignment: CDR1 MNHEY and CDR2 SVGAGI. CDR3 sequence reads: CASSYSPRVGYEQYF. In DNA form, the CDR3 reads TGTGCCAGCAGTTACTCCCCGCGGGTTGGGTACGAGCAGTACTTC.

The rearrangement uses TRBV6-5 and TRBJ1-2; D gene ambiguous. This CDR3 has 13 residues. Trimming cost V 10 bases and J 5 bases, with 17 bases left between them. Germline values: CDR1 MNHEY, CDR2 SVGAGI. The CDR3 loop is CATTTATPYGYTF. The CDR3 nucleotides are TGTGCCACCACGACTGCTACACCTTATGGCTACACCTTC.

This clone was seen more than once but under ten times. V and J are TRBV19 and TRBJ1-5; D ambiguous. The germline V and J ends were trimmed by 5 bases and 3 bases, with 8 bases remaining between them. Germline CDR1 reads LNHDA; CDR2 reads SQIVND (reference sequence). There are 13 residues in the CDR3. The CDR3 nucleotides read TGTGCCAGTAGTTGGCAGGACAATCAGCCCCAGCATTTT. Translation: CASSWQDNQPQHF.